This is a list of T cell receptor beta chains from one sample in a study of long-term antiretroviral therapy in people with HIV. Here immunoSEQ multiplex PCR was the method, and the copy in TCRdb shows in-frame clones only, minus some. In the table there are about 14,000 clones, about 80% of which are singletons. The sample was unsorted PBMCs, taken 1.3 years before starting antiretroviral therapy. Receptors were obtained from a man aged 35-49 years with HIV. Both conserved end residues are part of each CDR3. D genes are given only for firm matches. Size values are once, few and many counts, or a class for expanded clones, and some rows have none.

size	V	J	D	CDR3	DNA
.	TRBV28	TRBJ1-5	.	CASVTLVGNQPQHF	TGTGCCAGTGTTACTCTCGTGGGCAATCAGCCCCAGCATTTT
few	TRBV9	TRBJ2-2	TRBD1	CASSAGAGGTGELFF	TGTGCCAGCAGCGCCGGGGCAGGGGGTACCGGGGAGCTGTTTTTT
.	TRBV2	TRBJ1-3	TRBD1	CASRRAPGGRGNTIYF	TGTGCCAGCAGGCGCGCCCCAGGGGGCCGCGGAAACACCATATATTTT
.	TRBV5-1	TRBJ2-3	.	CASSLAPTDTQYF	TGCGCCAGCAGCTTGGCCCCCACAGATACGCAGTATTTT
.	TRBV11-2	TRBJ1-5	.	CASSFGPAEPQHF	TGTGCCAGCAGCTTCGGGCCCGCCGAGCCCCAGCATTTT
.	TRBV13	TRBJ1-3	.	CASSLQGSGNTIYF	TGTGCCAGCAGCTTACAGGGTTCTGGAAACACCATATATTTT
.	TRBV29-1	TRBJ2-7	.	CSVGTSHEQYF	TGCAGCGTTGGGACATCCCACGAGCAGTACTTC
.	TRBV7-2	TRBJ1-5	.	CASSLEGRSYNQPQHF	TGTGCCAGCAGCTTAGAAGGACGGAGCTACAATCAGCCCCAGCATTTT
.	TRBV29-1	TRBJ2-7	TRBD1	CSVAGTGVEQYF	TGCAGCGTCGCCGGGACAGGGGTCGAGCAGTACTTC
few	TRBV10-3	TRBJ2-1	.	CAISEKADGEQFF	TGTGCCATCAGTGAAAAAGCGGATGGTGAGCAGTTCTTC
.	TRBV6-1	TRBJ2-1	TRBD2	CASSGGGAPYNEQFF	TGTGCCAGCAGTGGCGGGGGGGCCCCCTACAATGAGCAGTTCTTC
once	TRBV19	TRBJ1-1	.	CASRPKGAVEAFF	TGTGCCAGTAGGCCCAAAGGGGCAGTTGAAGCTTTCTTT
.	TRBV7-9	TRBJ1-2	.	CASSLAGRGFGYGYTF	TGTGCCAGCAGCCTAGCGGGCAGGGGATTTGGCTATGGCTACACCTTC
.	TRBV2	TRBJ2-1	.	CASKEPPSYNEQFF	TGTGCCAGCAAGGAGCCTCCTTCTTACAATGAGCAGTTCTTC
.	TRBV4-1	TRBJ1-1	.	CASSQRLTEGTEAFF	TGCGCCAGCAGCCAACGGTTAACAGAAGGGACTGAAGCTTTCTTT
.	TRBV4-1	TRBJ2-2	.	CASSQEHRNTGELFF	TGCGCCAGCAGCCAAGAGCACAGAAACACCGGGGAGCTGTTTTTT
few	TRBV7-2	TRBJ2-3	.	CASSLGQMSTDTQYF	TGTGCCAGCAGCTTAGGACAGATGAGCACAGATACGCAGTATTTT
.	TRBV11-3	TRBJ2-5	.	CASSRGAGETQYF	TGTGCCAGCAGCCGGGGGGCCGGGGAGACCCAGTACTTC
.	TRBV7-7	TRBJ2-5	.	CASSPDYQETQYF	TGTGCCAGCAGCCCGGACTACCAAGAGACCCAGTACTTC
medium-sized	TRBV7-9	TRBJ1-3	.	CASSVDTGISGNTIYF	TGTGCCAGCAGCGTCGACACAGGAATCTCTGGAAACACCATATATTTT
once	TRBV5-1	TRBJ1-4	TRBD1	CASSPGQGGEKLFF	TGCGCCAGCAGCCCGGGACAGGGTGGGGAAAAACTGTTTTTT
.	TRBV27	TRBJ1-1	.	CASSLIRDTEAFF	TGTGCCAGCAGTTTAATAAGGGACACTGAAGCTTTCTTT
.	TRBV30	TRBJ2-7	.	CAWSVSGTYEQYF	TGTGCCTGGAGTGTAAGTGGGACCTACGAGCAGTACTTC
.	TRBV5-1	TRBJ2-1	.	CASSPGSSTNEQFF	TGCGCCAGCAGCCCCGGGTCTTCCACCAATGAGCAGTTCTTC
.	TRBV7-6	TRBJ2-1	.	CASSEGNEQFF	TGTGCCAGCAGCGAGGGCAATGAGCAGTTCTTC
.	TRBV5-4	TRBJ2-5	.	CASSLRQETQYF	TGTGCCAGCAGCTTACGTCAAGAGACCCAGTACTTC
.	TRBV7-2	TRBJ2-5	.	CASSFSSSGVGETQYF	TGTGCCAGCAGTTTTTCATCCTCAGGGGTCGGAGAGACCCAGTACTTC
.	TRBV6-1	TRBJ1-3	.	CASSDPAVGGNTIYF	TGTGCCAGCAGTGATCCCGCAGTAGGTGGAAACACCATATATTTT
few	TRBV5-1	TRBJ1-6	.	CASSTRGSSYNSPLHF	TGCGCCAGCAGCACAAGGGGAAGCTCCTATAATTCACCCCTCCACTTT
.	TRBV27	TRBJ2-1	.	CASSLTATGSGGEQFF	TGTGCCAGCAGTTTAACCGCTACAGGGTCGGGCGGTGAGCAGTTCTTC
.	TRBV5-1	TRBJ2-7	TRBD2	CASSLGGGSHEQYF	TGCGCCAGCAGCTTGGGCGGGGGTTCCCACGAGCAGTACTTC
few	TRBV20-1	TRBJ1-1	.	CSAGQTTEAFF	TGCAGTGCCGGACAAACCACTGAAGCTTTCTTT
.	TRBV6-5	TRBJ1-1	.	CASSPGSLRNTEAFF	TGTGCCAGCAGTCCAGGGTCCCTGCGGAACACTGAAGCTTTCTTT
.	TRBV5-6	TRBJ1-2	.	CASSPGEGYTF	TGTGCCAGCAGCCCAGGTGAGGGCTACACCTTC
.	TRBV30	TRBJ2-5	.	CAWSVSGKTQYF	TGTGCCTGGAGTGTATCAGGGAAGACCCAGTACTTC
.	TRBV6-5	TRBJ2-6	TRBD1	CASSLQGAGANVLTF	TGTGCCAGCAGTCTCCAGGGGGCTGGGGCCAACGTCCTGACTTTC
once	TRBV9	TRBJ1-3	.	CASSVLGSGNTIYF	TGTGCCAGCAGCGTACTAGGGTCGGGAAACACCATATATTTT
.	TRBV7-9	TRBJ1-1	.	CASSYGLGAEAFF	TGTGCCAGCAGCTATGGATTAGGAGCTGAAGCTTTCTTT
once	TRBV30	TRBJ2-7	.	CAWSLTGYEQYF	TGTGCCTGGAGTTTAACAGGGTACGAGCAGTACTTC
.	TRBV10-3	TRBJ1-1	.	CAISESTWDNTEAFF	TGTGCCATCAGTGAGTCGACGTGGGACAACACTGAAGCTTTCTTT
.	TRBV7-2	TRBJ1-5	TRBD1	CASSLGVGTGTYSNQPQHF	TGTGCCAGCAGCTTAGGGGTCGGGACAGGAACTTATAGCAATCAGCCCCAGCATTTT
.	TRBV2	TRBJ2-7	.	CASSPRREYEQYF	TGTGCCAGCAGTCCCAGGAGGGAATACGAGCAGTACTTC
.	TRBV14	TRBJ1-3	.	CASSQDRGPSSGNTIYF	TGTGCCAGCAGCCAAGACCGGGGCCCAAGTTCTGGAAACACCATATATTTT
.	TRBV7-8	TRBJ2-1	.	CASSPHKVADNEQFF	TGTGCCAGCAGCCCTCACAAGGTCGCGGACAATGAGCAGTTCTTC
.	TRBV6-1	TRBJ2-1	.	CASSDPGKGDEQFF	TGTGCCAGCAGTGACCCAGGGAAAGGGGATGAGCAGTTCTTC
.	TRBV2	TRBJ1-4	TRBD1	CASSEGQGRGKLFF	TGTGCCAGCAGTGAGGGACAGGGAAGGGGAAAACTGTTTTTT